These 14 T cell receptor beta chains were all obtained from the same sample, sequenced in a study of spatial heterogeneity in lung cancer. Study outcomes and limitations: Mutation tallies in tumors tracked expanded intratumoral alpha and beta TCR counts.

Time point denoted: sample taken at primary tumor resection. These TCRs are of unknown antigen specificity. TCRdb redid the calling of the 5' RACE reads with MiXCR, one entry per CDR3 protein. The table shows approximately 9,700 distinct CDR3 sequences, with roughly 9.4% occurring only once. The sequencing used lung tumor tissue, collected at surgery. Receptors were obtained from a female donor with early-stage non-small cell lung cancer.

With regard to this clonotype: The germline gene is not matched at one end of the junction; a read error may be the cause. CDR3 sequence (DNA): TGTGCCAGCAGCTTAAACATCGGTAAGGGCAATGAGCAGTCCTTC. Its translation is CASSLNIGKGNEQSF. The chain carries TRBV7-3 and TRBJ2-1; D remains unclear. Per the germline V gene, CDR1 is SGHTA and CDR2 is FQGTGA. The CDR3 contains 15 residues.

This clonotype was recorded a few times. The V and J genes are TRBV4-1 and TRBJ2-5, with D maybe TRBD2 (7 bases). The germline V gene encodes CDR1 MGHRA and CDR2 YSYEKL. The CDR3 has 16 amino acids. V lost 0 bases and J 5 bases, leaving 16 bases between the germline ends. CDR3: CASSQEYGGRGETQYF. The CDR3 bases are TGCGCCAGCAGCCAAGAATACGGGGGGCGCGGGGAGACCCAGTACTTC.

This clonotype was seen many times. The rearrangement uses TRBV7-7 and TRBJ2-5; D is possibly TRBD2 (6 bases). V dropped 2 bases and J dropped 2 bases, with 9 bases sitting between them. Germline CDR1 reads SSHAT; CDR2 reads FNYEAQ (reference sequence). This CDR3 spans 14 amino acids. CDR3 residues: CASSLSGRQETQYF. For the CDR3, the DNA is TGTGCCAGCAGCTTATCCGGGAGACAAGAGACCCAGTACTTC.

The count of this clonotype is one. A read error may be the cause here, since a much bigger clone is one base away. The chain carries TRBV3-1 and TRBJ2-5; D might be TRBD2 (6 bases). Germline values: CDR1 LGHDT, CDR2 YNNKEL (reference sequence). CDR3 length: 17 residues. As DNA, the CDR3 is TGTGCCAGCAGCCGGGGCCGGCCGGCGGGGTCTCAAGAGACCCAGGACTTC. It encodes CASSRGRPAGSQETQDF.

This clonotype was detected many times. The genes are TRBV3-1 and TRBJ1-1; D perhaps matches TRBD1 (6 bases). The germline V gene encodes CDR1 LGHDT and CDR2 YNNKEL (reference sequence). The CDR3 has 13 residues. V was pared by 3 bases and J by 3 bases, with 8 bases between. CDR3 region: CASSHRGDTEAFF. In DNA form, the CDR3 reads TGTGCCAGCAGCCACAGGGGTGACACTGAAGCTTTCTTT.

This chain joins TRBV10-3 and TRBJ2-1; TRBD2 matches 15 bases. With 6 bases clipped from V and 9 bases from J, the junction kept 6 bases outside the gene matches. CDR3 size: 15 residues. Per germline, CDR1 ENHRY and CDR2 SYGVKD. CDR3 protein: CAIRAGLAGGAEQFF. The CDR3 nucleotides are TGTGCCATCAGAGCCGGACTAGCGGGGGGGGCTGAGCAGTTCTTC.

The rearrangement uses TRBV3-1 and TRBJ1-1; D remains unclear. The CDR3 is 11 residues long. The germline V gene encodes CDR1 LGHDT and CDR2 YNNKEL (reference sequence). V gave up 3 bases and J gave up 13 bases, with 12 bases separating them. The CDR3 DNA follows: TGTGCCAGCAGCCATTCCATGGAGGTTTTCTTT. Translating it yields CASSHSMEVFF.

This clonotype is medium-sized. The chain is built from TRBV7-9 and TRBJ2-1; D gene unclear. V was trimmed by 2 bases and J by 8 bases, leaving 7 bases between them. CDR1 is SEHNR and CDR2 is FQNEAQ in the germline V gene (reference sequence). The CDR3 is 12 amino acids. Written as DNA, the CDR3 is TGTGCCAGCAGCTTATCTCTGCATGAGCAGTTCTTC. Amino acid sequence: CASSLSLHEQFF.

The gene calls are TRBV7-9 and TRBJ2-7; D unresolved. Between the trimmed V and J ends, which lost 2 bases and 7 bases, there was a span of 9 bases. This CDR3 comprises 12 residues. Germline loops: CDR1 SEHNR, CDR2 FQNEAQ (reference sequence). CDR3 in DNA: TGTGCCAGCAGCTTACTCGACTTTGAGCAGTACTTC. Protein sequence: CASSLLDFEQYF.

This clonotype was found many times. V usage is TRBV4-3 and J usage is TRBJ2-1, with TRBD2 matching over 13 bases. Germline CDR1 and CDR2: LGHNA and YSLEER. This CDR3 contains 19 residues. After removal of 0 bases from V and 2 bases from J, the junction contained 7 bases not matched to a gene. The chain's CDR3 is CASSQDGGLAGEPYNEQFF. CDR3 sequence (DNA): TGCGCCAGCAGCCAAGATGGAGGACTAGCGGGGGAGCCCTACAATGAGCAGTTCTTC.

This chain uses TRBV18 with TRBJ1-2; no definite D call. V lost 3 bases, J lost 3 bases, and 17 bases lay in between. CDR3 length: 16 residues. Germline CDR1 reads KGHSH; CDR2 reads LQKENI. The CDR3 reads CASSPSQTYRDYGYTF. The CDR3 DNA reads as TGTGCCAGCTCACCTTCTCAGACATATCGGGACTATGGCTACACCTTC.

The genes are TRBV20-1 and TRBJ2-3; D tentatively fits TRBD1 or TRBD2 (5 bases each). V was cut by 0 bases and J by 6 bases, with 13 bases left in between. The germline V gene encodes CDR1 DFQATT and CDR2 SNEGSKA (reference sequence). The CDR3 is 14 residues long. The CDR3 DNA follows: TGCAGTGCTAGAGATGTTAGGGGAGCCGATACGCAGTATTTT. Protein sequence: CSARDVRGADTQYF.

This clonotype occurred many times. The CDR3 is CASSQEQDSYEQYF. In nucleotides, the CDR3 is TGCGCCAGCAGCCAGGAACAGGACAGCTACGAGCAGTACTTC. V and J are TRBV4-1 and TRBJ2-7; D is possibly TRBD1 (6 bases). CDR1 MGHRA and CDR2 YSYEKL come from the germline V gene. V dropped 3 bases and J dropped 3 bases, with 12 bases sitting between them. This CDR3 is built from 14 residues.

This clonotype was counted at least ten times. This chain joins TRBV6-1 and TRBJ1-5, with 8 bases that match TRBD1. J was trimmed by 6 bases and V by 0 bases; bases with no gene match: 13. Germline V lookup: CDR1 MNHNS, CDR2 SASEGT. CDR3 size: 18 residues. Here the CDR3 DNA reads TGTGCCAGCAGTGAAGCGCCTTACGACAGGGGATTGGGTCAGCCCCAGCATTTT. It yields the protein CASSEAPYDRGLGQPQHF.